These T cell receptor beta chains were read from a single sample in a study of blood T cells in healthy people across ages. MiXCR was run by TCRdb on the 5' RACE reads, yielding one entry per CDR3 protein. The table includes 1.5 million to 2 million distinct CDR3 sequences, around half detected once. The sample comprised blood. These receptors all come from a middle-aged woman in good health. Each CDR3 is given with its conserved first and last residue. Fields, in order: J gene, V gene, D gene, clone size, CDR3 DNA, CDR3 protein. D genes are given only for firm matches. Size values are once, few and many counts, or a class for expanded clones, and some rows have none.

>TRBJ2-1|TRBV27|-|-
TGTGCCAGCAGTTTTCCCGGGGTTGACAATGAGCAGTTCTTC
CASSFPGVDNEQFF
>TRBJ2-7|TRBV4-3|TRBD2|few
TGCGCCAGCAGCCAGGGGACTAGCGGGGGGCCGAGTAGGGTCGAGCAGTACTTC
CASSQGTSGGPSRVEQYF
>TRBJ2-7|TRBV6-4|-|-
TGTGCCGGCAGTATAACAGCATCCTACGAGCAGTACTTC
CAGSITASYEQYF
>TRBJ2-3|TRBV5-6|-|-
TGTGCCAGCAGCTTGAGAGACACCTCCACAGACACGCAGTATTTT
CASSLRDTSTDTQYF
>TRBJ2-5|TRBV5-1|-|-
TGCGCCAGCAGCTTGGCCTCGGCAGACACCCAAGAGACCCAGTACTTC
CASSLASADTQETQYF
>TRBJ1-6|TRBV7-3|-|-
TGTGCCAGCAGCATCAACGTGGGGGCGAATTCACTCCTCCACTTT
CASSINVGANSLLHF
>TRBJ2-7|TRBV7-2|TRBD1|few
TGTGCCAGCAGCTCGGCAGGGGGACAGGGGGCGAATTGGTACGAGCAGTACTTC
CASSSAGGQGANWYEQYF
>TRBJ2-4|TRBV18|-|few
TGTGCCAGCTCGGGTGGTGACGGGGCCGGGGACATTCAGTACTTC
CASSGGDGAGDIQYF
>TRBJ2-7|TRBV12-3/TRBV12-4|-|few
TGTGCCAGCAGTTTAAAGCTATGGGCCGAGCAGTACTTC
CASSLKLWAEQYF
>TRBJ1-4|TRBV27|TRBD1|-
TGTGCCAGCAGTCCACTGGCGGGACAGGATGAAAAACTGTTTTTT
CASSPLAGQDEKLFF
>TRBJ1-5|TRBV6-1|-|-
TGTGCCAGCGGTGGGGGACCTGGCTATAGCAGTCAGCCCCAGCATTTT
CASGGGPGYSSQPQHF
>TRBJ2-7|TRBV20-1|TRBD1|few
TGCAGTGCTAGAAAGACGCGGACCGGGACAGCCTACGAGCAGTACTTC
CSARKTRTGTAYEQYF
>TRBJ1-3|TRBV4-2|-|once
TGTGCCAGCAGCCAAGATCGCCGGCCCAGCTCTGGAAACACCATATATTTT
CASSQDRRPSSGNTIYF
>TRBJ2-3|TRBV27|-|-
TGTGCCGCCGGTAGATCCGATACGCAGTATTTT
CAAGRSDTQYF
>TRBJ2-7|TRBV28|TRBD2|-
TGTGCCAGCAGTGGTCAGTCACCGGGACTACCCCTCTCCTACGAGCAGTACTTC
CASSGQSPGLPLSYEQYF
>TRBJ2-1|TRBV4-3|-|-
TGCGCCAGCAGCCAAGGCCTCGACAATGAGCAGTTCTTC
CASSQGLDNEQFF
>TRBJ2-1|TRBV3-1|TRBD2|few
TGTGCCAGCAGCCAATTCTCACTAGCGGGGAAATACAATGAGCAGTTCTTC
CASSQFSLAGKYNEQFF
>TRBJ1-2|TRBV5-8|-|-
TGTGCCAGCAACCTAGGAGGAGGGTCCCTCTATGGCTACACCTTC
CASNLGGGSLYGYTF
>TRBJ2-7|TRBV6-2/TRBV6-3|TRBD1|-
TGTGCCAGCAGTTACCTTGGACAGGGGTTCTACGAGCAGTACTTC
CASSYLGQGFYEQYF
>TRBJ1-1|TRBV10-3|-|-
TGTGCCACCTTAAGGGGGTCGTCGAACACTGAAGCTTTCTTT
CATLRGSSNTEAFF
>TRBJ1-5|TRBV10-2|-|-
TGCGCCAGCAGTGACGAGGAGGGTCAGCCCCAGCATTTT
CASSDEEGQPQHF
>TRBJ2-1|TRBV7-2|-|-
TGTGCCAGCAGCTCCCGACAGGCCGACGATGAGCAGTTCTTC
CASSSRQADDEQFF
>TRBJ2-1|TRBV20-1|TRBD1|-
TGCAGTGCTAGAGACAGTAGAGGGGGCTCCTATAATGAGCAGTTCTTC
CSARDSRGGSYNEQFF
>TRBJ2-1|TRBV2|TRBD2|once
TGTGCCACCCCCATAGTGGTTTCGGGAGGAGGACTTTACAATGAGCAGTTCTTC
CATPIVVSGGGLYNEQFF
>TRBJ2-3|TRBV5-1|-|-
TGCGCCAGCAGCCCTTGTTTGCGTACGAGCACAGATACGCAGTATTTT
CASSPCLRTSTDTQYF
>TRBJ2-7|TRBV6-5|-|-
TGTGCCAGCAGTCAGGGTAGTTACGACGAGCAGTACTTC
CASSQGSYDEQYF
>TRBJ2-1|TRBV27|TRBD1|few
TGTGCCAGCGGGACAGATTGGGAGCAGTTCTTC
CASGTDWEQFF
>TRBJ2-5|TRBV28|-|few
TGTGCCAGCAGTGTTCCAGCACAAGAGACCCAGTACTTC
CASSVPAQETQYF
>TRBJ2-1|TRBV24-1|-|-
TGTGCCACCAGTGAGGTCAGGTCTATGAGCTCCTACAATGAGCAGTTCTTC
CATSEVRSMSSYNEQFF
>TRBJ1-1|TRBV5-1|-|-
TGCGCCAGCAGCCTTATTGCTAAGACTGGAATGAACACTGAAGCTTTCTTT
CASSLIAKTGMNTEAFF
>TRBJ2-1|TRBV7-6|TRBD1|-
TGTGCCAGCAGCTCAACTGGACAGGGTCGGTACAATGAGCAGTTCTTC
CASSSTGQGRYNEQFF
>TRBJ1-1|TRBV11-1|TRBD1|-
TGTGCCAGCAGCTTAGGGACAGGTGCCGGCGACACTGAAGCTTTCTTT
CASSLGTGAGDTEAFF
>TRBJ2-3|TRBV4-3|-|few
TGCGCCAGCAGCCAAGACCTCGGGGGGCCCACAGATACGCAGTATTTT
CASSQDLGGPTDTQYF
>TRBJ1-1|TRBV7-3|TRBD1|-
TGTGCCAGCAGCTTAAGCAGACAGGGCGCCACTGAAGCTTTCTTT
CASSLSRQGATEAFF
>TRBJ1-1|TRBV5-1|TRBD1|-
TGCGCCAGCAGCTACTCCGGGACAGGGGCAGGGAACTCTGAAGCTTTCTTT
CASSYSGTGAGNSEAFF
>TRBJ2-3|TRBV4-2|TRBD2|-
TGTGCCAGCAGCCAACACTCAGCGGGGGGAGTGACAGATACGCAGTATTTT
CASSQHSAGGVTDTQYF
>TRBJ2-1|TRBV10-3|TRBD1|-
TGTGCCATCAGTATACCTGGACAGGGCAATGAGCAGTTCTTC
CAISIPGQGNEQFF
>TRBJ2-7|TRBV6-1|TRBD2|-
TGTGCCAGCAGAGATAGCGGGGGGAGATACGAGCAGTACTTC
CASRDSGGRYEQYF
>TRBJ2-5|TRBV13|TRBD2|-
TGTGCCAGCAGCGGACCGGGACTAGCAAACAAAGAGACCCAGTACTTC
CASSGPGLANKETQYF
>TRBJ2-5|TRBV27|-|few
TGTGCCAGCAGTTCAATCCCGGACCGCCCCCGAGAGACCCAGTACTTC
CASSSIPDRPRETQYF
>TRBJ1-5|TRBV15|-|-
TGTGCCACCAGCAGAGATCGGACCGGTAGCAATCAGCCCCAGCATTTT
CATSRDRTGSNQPQHF
>TRBJ1-2|TRBV24-1|-|-
TGTGCCACCAGTGATTGCCTGGACAGAATTATTGCCTGGGGCTACACCTTC
CATSDCLDRIIAWGYTF
>TRBJ2-5|TRBV6-2/TRBV6-3|TRBD2|-
TGTGCCAGCAGCTCGGGACTAGCGGTAATCCAAGAGACCCAGTACTTC
CASSSGLAVIQETQYF
>TRBJ2-7|TRBV29-1|-|-
TGCAGCGTTGAAGACAGGTTCTCCTACGAGCAGTACTTC
CSVEDRFSYEQYF
>TRBJ2-7|TRBV28|-|-
TGTGCCAGCAGTGGGATGACAGAGAACTCCTACGAGCAGTACTTC
CASSGMTENSYEQYF
>TRBJ2-1|TRBV20-1|-|few
TGCAGTGCTCCTCCCCCCCGTGGCCGCAGCTCCTACAATGAGCAGTTCTTC
CSAPPPRGRSSYNEQFF
>TRBJ2-3|TRBV29-1|-|-
TGCAGCGTTGAAAACATCTTCACAGATACGCAGTATTTT
CSVENIFTDTQYF
>TRBJ2-1|TRBV7-3|-|-
TGTGCCAGCAGCTTCCGGGACGCCTCCTACAATGAGCAGTTCTTC
CASSFRDASYNEQFF
>TRBJ2-7|TRBV6-6|-|-
TGTGCCAGCAGTTACCCGGCTCATTCCTACGAGCAGTACTTC
CASSYPAHSYEQYF
>TRBJ2-3|TRBV5-1|TRBD2|-
TGCGCCAGCAGCTCAGTAGCGGGGGGGCCGTCAGATACGCAGTATTTT
CASSSVAGGPSDTQYF
>TRBJ1-6|TRBV7-6|TRBD1|few
TGTGCCAGCAGGAGACAGGGCACCAATTCACCCCTCCACTTT
CASRRQGTNSPLHF
>TRBJ2-3|TRBV6-1|-|-
TGTGCCAGCAGTGAGGGCCTAAGAGATACGCAGTATTTT
CASSEGLRDTQYF
>TRBJ1-2|TRBV28|-|-
TGTGCCAGCAGCTCCCCCCAGGGCTTAGGGGGCTACACCTTC
CASSSPQGLGGYTF
>TRBJ2-5|TRBV29-1|-|-
TGCAGCGTTGTGAGACAAGAGACCCAGTACTTC
CSVVRQETQYF
>TRBJ2-5|TRBV6-1|TRBD2|-
TGTGCCAGCAGTGGTAGGGACGGGAGGGAGACCCAGTACTTC
CASSGRDGRETQYF
>TRBJ2-5|TRBV20-1|-|many
TGCAGTGCTAGCTACGGGGGACAAGAGACCCAGTACTTC
CSASYGGQETQYF
>TRBJ2-7|TRBV28|-|few
TGTGCCAGCAGTTTGTGGCTCCTAAACTCCTACGAGCAGTACTTC
CASSLWLLNSYEQYF